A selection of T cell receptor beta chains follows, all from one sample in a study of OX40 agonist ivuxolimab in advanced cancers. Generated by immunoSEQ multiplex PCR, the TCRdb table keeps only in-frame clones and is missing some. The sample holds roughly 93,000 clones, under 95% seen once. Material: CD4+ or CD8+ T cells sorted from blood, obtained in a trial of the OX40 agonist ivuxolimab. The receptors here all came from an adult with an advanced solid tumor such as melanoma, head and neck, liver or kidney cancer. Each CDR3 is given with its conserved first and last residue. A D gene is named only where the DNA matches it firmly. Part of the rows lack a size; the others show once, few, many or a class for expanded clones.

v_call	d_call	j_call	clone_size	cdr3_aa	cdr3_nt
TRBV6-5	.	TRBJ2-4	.	CASSPRVAKNIQYF	TGTGCCAGCAGTCCCCGAGTAGCCAAAAACATTCAGTACTTC
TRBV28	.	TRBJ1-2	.	CASSFGGANYGYTF	TGTGCCAGCAGTTTCGGCGGAGCTAACTATGGCTACACCTTC
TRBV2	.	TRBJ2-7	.	CASTGRTTYEQYF	TGTGCCAGCACGGGGCGGACTACCTACGAGCAGTACTTC
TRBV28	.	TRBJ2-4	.	CASNSQGPENIQYF	TGTGCCAGCAATTCCCAGGGTCCTGAAAACATTCAGTACTTC
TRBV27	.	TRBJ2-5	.	CASSLARRETQYF	TGTGCCAGCAGTTTAGCCAGGCGGGAGACCCAGTACTTC
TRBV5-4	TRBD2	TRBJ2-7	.	CASSLASGGFYEQYF	TGTGCCAGCAGCTTGGCGAGCGGGGGGTTCTACGAGCAGTACTTC
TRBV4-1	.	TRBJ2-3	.	CASSLTPRTDTQYF	TGCGCCAGCAGTCTGACTCCCCGCACAGATACGCAGTATTTT
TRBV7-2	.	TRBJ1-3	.	CASSPSSSGNTIYF	TGTGCCAGCAGCCCGTCGAGCTCTGGAAACACCATATATTTT
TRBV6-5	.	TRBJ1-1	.	CASSYWSRNTEAFF	TGTGCCAGCAGTTACTGGTCGCGGAACACTGAAGCTTTCTTT
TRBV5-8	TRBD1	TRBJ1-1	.	CASSPDRINTEAFF	TGTGCCAGCAGCCCGGACAGGATAAACACTGAAGCTTTCTTT
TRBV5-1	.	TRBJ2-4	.	CASSLQGSKNIQYF	TGCGCCAGCAGCCTACAGGGTTCCAAAAACATTCAGTACTTC
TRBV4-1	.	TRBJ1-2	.	CASSQDYTGPGGYTF	TGCGCCAGCAGCCAAGATTATACGGGACCGGGAGGCTACACCTTC
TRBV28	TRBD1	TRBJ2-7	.	CASSFLGQGMYEQYF	TGTGCCAGCAGTTTCCTAGGACAGGGGATGTACGAGCAGTACTTC
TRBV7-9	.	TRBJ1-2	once	CASSSGADYGYTF	TGTGCCAGCAGCTCGGGGGCAGACTATGGCTACACCTTC
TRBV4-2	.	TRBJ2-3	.	CASSQESDTQYF	TGTGCCAGCAGCCAAGAATCCGATACGCAGTATTTT
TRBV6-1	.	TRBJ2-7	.	CASSEKKGYEQYF	TGTGCCAGCAGTGAAAAGAAGGGGTACGAGCAGTACTTC
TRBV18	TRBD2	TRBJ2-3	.	CASRRGVAGTDTQYF	TGTGCCAGCCGTCGGGGGGTAGCGGGCACAGATACGCAGTATTTT
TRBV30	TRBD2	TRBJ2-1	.	CAWAVTSGHNEQFF	TGTGCCTGGGCTGTGACTAGCGGCCACAATGAGCAGTTCTTC
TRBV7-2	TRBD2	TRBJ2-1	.	CASSWATSGTNEQFF	TGTGCCAGCAGCTGGGCGACTAGCGGAACTAATGAGCAGTTCTTC
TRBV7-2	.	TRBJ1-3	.	CASSLAEEGNTIYF	TGTGCCAGCAGCTTAGCAGAGGAAGGAAACACCATATATTTT
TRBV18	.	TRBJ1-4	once	CASSPPGVNEKLFF	TGTGCCAGCTCACCGCCGGGGGTTAATGAAAAACTGTTTTTT
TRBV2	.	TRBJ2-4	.	CATQKAQIQYF	TGTGCCACCCAGAAGGCGCAAATTCAGTACTTC
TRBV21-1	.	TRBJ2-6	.	CASSIRTSKVTGANVLTF	TGTGCCAGCAGCATCCGGACATCCAAGGTCACTGGGGCCAACGTCCTGACTTTC